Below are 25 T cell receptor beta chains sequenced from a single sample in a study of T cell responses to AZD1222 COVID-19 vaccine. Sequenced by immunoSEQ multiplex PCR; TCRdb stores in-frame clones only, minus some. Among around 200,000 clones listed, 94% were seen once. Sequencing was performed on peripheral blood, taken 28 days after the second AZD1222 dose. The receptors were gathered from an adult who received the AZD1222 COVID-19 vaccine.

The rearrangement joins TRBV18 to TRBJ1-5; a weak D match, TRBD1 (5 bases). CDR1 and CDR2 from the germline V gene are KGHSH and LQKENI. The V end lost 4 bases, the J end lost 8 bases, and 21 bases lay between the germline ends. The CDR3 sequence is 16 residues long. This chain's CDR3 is CASSQPGGVGEKPQHF. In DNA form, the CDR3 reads TGTGCCAGCTCACAACCGGGAGGGGTCGGGGAAAAGCCCCAGCATTTT.

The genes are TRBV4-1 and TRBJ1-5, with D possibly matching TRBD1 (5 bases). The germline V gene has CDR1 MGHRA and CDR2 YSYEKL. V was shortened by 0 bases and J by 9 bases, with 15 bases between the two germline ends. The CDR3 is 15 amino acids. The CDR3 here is CASSQDGVQGRPQHF. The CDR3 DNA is TGCGCCAGCAGCCAAGATGGTGTGCAGGGTAGGCCCCAGCATTTT.

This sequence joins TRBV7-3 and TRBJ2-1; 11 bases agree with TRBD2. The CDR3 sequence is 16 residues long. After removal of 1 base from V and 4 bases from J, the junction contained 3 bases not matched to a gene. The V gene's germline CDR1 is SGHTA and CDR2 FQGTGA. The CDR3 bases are TGTGCCAGCAGCTTAATTGGGACTAGCGGTTACAATGAGCAGTTCTTC. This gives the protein CASSLIGTSGYNEQFF.

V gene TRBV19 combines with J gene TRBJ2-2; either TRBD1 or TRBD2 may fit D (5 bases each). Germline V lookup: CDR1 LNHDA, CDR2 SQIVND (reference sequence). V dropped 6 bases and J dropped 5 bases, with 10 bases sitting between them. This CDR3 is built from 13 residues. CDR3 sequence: CASRWGSTGELFF. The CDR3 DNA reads TGTGCCAGTAGATGGGGGTCTACCGGGGAGCTGTTTTTT.

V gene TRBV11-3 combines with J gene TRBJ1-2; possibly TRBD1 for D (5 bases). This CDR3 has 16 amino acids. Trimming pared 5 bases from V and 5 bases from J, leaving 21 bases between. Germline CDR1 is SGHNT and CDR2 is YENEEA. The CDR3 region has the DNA TGTGCCAGCAGCCCTCCCGGGACCGGAGGAGTTTATGGCTACACCTTC. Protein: CASSPPGTGGVYGYTF.

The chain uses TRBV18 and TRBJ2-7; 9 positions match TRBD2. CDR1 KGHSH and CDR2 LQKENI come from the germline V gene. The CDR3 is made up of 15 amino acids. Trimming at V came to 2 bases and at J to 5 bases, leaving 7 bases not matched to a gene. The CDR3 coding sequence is TGTGCCAGCTCACCAACCGTAGCGGGGGTCGACGAGCAGTACTTC. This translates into CASSPTVAGVDEQYF.

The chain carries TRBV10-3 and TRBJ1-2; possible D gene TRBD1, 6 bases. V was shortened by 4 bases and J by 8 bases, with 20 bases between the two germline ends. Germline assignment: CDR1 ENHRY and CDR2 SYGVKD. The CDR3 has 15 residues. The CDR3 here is CAISASQGESTGYTF. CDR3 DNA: TGTGCCATCAGTGCCTCACAGGGAGAAAGTACAGGCTACACCTTC.

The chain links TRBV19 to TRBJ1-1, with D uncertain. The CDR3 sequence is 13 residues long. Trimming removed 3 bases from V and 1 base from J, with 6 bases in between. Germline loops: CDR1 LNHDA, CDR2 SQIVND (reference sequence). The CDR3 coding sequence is TGTGCCAGTAGTATTGGTCGGAACACTGAAGCTTTCTTT. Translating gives CASSIGRNTEAFF.

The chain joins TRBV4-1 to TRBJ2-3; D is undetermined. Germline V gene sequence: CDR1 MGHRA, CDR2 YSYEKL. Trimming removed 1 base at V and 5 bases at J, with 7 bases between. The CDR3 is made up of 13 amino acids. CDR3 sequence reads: CASSQVLRDTQYF. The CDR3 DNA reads TGCGCCAGCAGCCAAGTATTGCGAGATACGCAGTATTTT.

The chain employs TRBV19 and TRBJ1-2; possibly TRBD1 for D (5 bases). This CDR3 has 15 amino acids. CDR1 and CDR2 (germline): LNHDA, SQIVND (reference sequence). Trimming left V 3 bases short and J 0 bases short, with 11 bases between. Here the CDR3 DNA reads TGTGCCAGTAGTATCCCCCAGGGTTCTAACTATGGCTACACCTTC. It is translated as CASSIPQGSNYGYTF.

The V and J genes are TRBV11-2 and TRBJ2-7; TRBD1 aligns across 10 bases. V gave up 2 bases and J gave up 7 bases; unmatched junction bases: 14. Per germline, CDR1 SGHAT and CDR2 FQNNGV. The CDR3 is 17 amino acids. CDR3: CASSLTGGTGALLEQYF. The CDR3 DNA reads TGTGCCAGCAGCTTAACAGGGGGGACAGGGGCTCTTTTGGAGCAGTACTTC.

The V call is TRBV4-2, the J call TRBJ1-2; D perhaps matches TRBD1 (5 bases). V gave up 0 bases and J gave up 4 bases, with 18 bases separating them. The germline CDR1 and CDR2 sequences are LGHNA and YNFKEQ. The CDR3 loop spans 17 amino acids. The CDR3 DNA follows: TGTGCCAGCAGCCAAGAGGGCCCCGGGGCGGTGAGCTATGGCTACACCTTC. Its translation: CASSQEGPGAVSYGYTF.

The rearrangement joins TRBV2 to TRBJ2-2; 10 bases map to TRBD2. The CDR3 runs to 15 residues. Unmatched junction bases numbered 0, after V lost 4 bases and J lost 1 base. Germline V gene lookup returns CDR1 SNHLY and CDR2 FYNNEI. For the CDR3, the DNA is TGTGCCAGCAGTGTAGCGGGGGGGAACACCGGGGAGCTGTTTTTT. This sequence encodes CASSVAGGNTGELFF. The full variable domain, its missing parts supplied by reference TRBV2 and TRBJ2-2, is EPEVTQTPSHQVTQMGQEVILRCVPISNHLYFYWYRQILGQKVEFLVSFYNNEISEKSEIFDDQFSVERPDGSNFTLKIRSTKLEDSAMYFCASSVAGGNTGELFFGEGSRLTVL.

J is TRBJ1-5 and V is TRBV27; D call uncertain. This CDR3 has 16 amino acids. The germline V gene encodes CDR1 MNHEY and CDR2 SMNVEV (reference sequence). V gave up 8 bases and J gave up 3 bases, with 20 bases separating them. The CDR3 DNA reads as TGTGCCAGCCGTCCCTCGGACTGGGTCGACAATCAGCCCCAGCATTTT. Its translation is CASRPSDWVDNQPQHF.

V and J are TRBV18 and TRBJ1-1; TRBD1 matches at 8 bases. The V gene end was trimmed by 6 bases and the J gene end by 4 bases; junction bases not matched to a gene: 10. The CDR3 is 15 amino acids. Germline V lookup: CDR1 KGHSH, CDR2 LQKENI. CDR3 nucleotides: TGTGCCAGCTCCCTGGGACAGGCTGGCCCCACTGAAGCTTTCTTT. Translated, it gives CASSLGQAGPTEAFF.

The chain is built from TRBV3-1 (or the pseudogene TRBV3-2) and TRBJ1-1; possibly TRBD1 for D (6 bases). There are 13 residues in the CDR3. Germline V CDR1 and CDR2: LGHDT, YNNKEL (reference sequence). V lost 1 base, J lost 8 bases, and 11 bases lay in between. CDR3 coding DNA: TGTGCCAGCAGCCAAGTACAAGGGGGAGAAGCTTTCTTT. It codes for CASSQVQGGEAFF.

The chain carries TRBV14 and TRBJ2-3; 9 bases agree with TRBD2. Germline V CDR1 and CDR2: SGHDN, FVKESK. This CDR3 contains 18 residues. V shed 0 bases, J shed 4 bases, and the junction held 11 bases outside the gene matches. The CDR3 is CASSQDFGIAGVADTQYF. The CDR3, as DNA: TGTGCCAGCAGCCAAGATTTTGGTATAGCGGGAGTGGCAGATACGCAGTATTTT.

In DNA form, the CDR3 reads TGTGCCAGCACCTTGGGTTTGGCAGATACGCAGTATTTT. This codes for CASTLGLADTQYF. The V and J genes are TRBV11-2 and TRBJ2-3; unclear D gene. The CDR3 is 13 residues long. V dropped 7 bases and J dropped 4 bases, with 12 bases sitting between them. The V gene's germline CDR1 is SGHAT and CDR2 FQNNGV.

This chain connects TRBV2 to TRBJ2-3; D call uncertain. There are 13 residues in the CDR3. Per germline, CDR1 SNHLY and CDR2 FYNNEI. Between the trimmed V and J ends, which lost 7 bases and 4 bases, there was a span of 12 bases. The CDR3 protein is CASTVGFADTQYF. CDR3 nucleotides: TGTGCCAGCACGGTTGGGTTCGCAGATACGCAGTATTTT.

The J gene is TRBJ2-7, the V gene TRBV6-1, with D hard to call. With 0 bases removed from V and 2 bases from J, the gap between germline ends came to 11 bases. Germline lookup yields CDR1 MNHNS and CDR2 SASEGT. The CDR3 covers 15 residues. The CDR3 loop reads CASSEARQKPYEQYF. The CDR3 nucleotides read TGTGCCAGCAGTGAAGCACGGCAGAAGCCCTACGAGCAGTACTTC.

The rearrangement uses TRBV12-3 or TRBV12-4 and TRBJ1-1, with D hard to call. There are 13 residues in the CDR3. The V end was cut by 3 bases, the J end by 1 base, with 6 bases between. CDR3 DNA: TGTGCCAGCAGTTTGCATCAGAACACTGAAGCTTTCTTT. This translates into CASSLHQNTEAFF.

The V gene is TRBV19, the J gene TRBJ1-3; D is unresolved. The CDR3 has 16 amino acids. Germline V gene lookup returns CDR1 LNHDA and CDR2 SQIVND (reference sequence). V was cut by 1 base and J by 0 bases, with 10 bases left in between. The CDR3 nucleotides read TGTGCCAGTAGTATAGGTCGTTACAGCTCTGGAAACACCATATATTTT. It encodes CASSIGRYSSGNTIYF.

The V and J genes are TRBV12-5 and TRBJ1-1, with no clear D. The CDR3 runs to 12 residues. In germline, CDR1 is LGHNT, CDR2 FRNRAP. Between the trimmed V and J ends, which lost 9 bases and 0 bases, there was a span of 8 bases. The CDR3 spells CASGPLNTEAFF. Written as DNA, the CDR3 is TGTGCTAGCGGACCTCTGAACACTGAAGCTTTCTTT.

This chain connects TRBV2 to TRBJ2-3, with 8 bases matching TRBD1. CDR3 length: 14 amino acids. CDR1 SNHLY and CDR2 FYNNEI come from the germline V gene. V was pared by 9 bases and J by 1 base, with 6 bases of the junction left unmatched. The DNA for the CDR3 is TGTGCCAGGGGCGACAGGGGCGGCACAGATACGCAGTATTTT. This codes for CARGDRGGTDTQYF.

This chain's CDR3 is CASSPSGTGNNEKLFF. The DNA of the CDR3 is TGTGCCAGCTCACCCTCCGGGACAGGGAATAATGAAAAACTGTTTTTT. The V gene is TRBV18, the J gene TRBJ1-4, with 9 bases matching TRBD1. The length of the CDR3 is 16 residues. Germline-derived CDR1 and CDR2 are KGHSH and LQKENI. V shed 3 bases, J shed 4 bases, and the junction held 6 bases outside the gene matches.